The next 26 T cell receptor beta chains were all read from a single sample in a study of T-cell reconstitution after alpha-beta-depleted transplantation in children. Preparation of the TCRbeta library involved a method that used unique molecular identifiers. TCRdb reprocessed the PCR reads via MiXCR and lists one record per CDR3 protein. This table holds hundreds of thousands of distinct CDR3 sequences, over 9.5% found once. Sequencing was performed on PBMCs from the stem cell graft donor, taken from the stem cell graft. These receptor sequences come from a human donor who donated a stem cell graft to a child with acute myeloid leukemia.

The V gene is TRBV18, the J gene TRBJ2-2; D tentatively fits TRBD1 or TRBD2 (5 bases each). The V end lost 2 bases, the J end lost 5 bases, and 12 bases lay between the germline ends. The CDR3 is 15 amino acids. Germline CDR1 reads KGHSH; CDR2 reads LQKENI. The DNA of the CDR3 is TGTGCCAGCTCACCAAGGACGGGACGTACCGGGGAGCTGTTTTTT. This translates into CASSPRTGRTGELFF.

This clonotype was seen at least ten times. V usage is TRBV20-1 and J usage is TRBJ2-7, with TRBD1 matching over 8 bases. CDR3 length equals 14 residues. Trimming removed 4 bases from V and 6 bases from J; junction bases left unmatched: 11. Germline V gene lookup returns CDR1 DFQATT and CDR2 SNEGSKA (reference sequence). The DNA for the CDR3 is TGCAGTGCTAAAGGACAGGGTGGGCTCTCCGAGCAGTACTTC. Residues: CSAKGQGGLSEQYF.

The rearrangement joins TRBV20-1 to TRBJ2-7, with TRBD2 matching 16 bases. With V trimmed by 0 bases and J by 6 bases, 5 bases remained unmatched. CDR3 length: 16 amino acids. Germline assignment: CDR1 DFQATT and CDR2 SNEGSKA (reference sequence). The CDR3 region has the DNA TGCAGTGCTAGAGATGGGGGACTAGCGGGAGGGCGCGAGCAGTACTTC. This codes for CSARDGGLAGGREQYF.

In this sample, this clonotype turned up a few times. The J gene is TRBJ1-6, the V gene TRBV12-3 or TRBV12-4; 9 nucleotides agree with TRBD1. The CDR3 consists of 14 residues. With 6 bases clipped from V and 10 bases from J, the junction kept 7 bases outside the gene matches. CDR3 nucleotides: TGTGCCAGCAGCCGGGACAGGGACAACTCACCCCTCCACTTT. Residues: CASSRDRDNSPLHF.

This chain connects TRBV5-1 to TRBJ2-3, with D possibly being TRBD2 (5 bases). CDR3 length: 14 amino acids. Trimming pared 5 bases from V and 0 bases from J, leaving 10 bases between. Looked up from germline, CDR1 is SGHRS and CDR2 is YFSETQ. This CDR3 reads CASSHSDSTDTQYF. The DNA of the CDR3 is TGCGCCAGCAGTCATAGCGACAGCACAGATACGCAGTATTTT. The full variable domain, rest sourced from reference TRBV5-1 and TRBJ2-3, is KAGVTQTPRYLIKTRGQQVTLSCSPISGHRSVSWYQQTPGQGLQFLFEYFSETQRNKGNFPGRFSGRQFSNSRSEMNVSTLELGDSALYLCASSHSDSTDTQYFGPGTRLTVL.

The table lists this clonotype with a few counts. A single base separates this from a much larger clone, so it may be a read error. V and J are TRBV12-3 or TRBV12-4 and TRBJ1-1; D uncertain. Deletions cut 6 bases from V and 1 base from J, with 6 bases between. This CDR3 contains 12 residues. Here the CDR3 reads CASRLPNTEAFF. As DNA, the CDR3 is TGTGCCAGCAGACTACCGAACACTGAAGCTTTCTTT.

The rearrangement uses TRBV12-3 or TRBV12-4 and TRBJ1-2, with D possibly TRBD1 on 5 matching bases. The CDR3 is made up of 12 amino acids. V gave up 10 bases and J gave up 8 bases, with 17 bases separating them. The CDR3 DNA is TGTGCCATCCGGGCAGGGTGGGACGGCTACACCTTC. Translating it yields CAIRAGWDGYTF.

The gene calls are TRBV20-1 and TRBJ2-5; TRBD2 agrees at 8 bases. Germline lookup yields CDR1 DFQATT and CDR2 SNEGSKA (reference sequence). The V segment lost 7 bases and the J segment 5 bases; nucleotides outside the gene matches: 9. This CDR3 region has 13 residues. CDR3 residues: CSGADSSGETQYF. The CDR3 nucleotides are TGCAGTGGGGCCGACTCTAGCGGGGAGACCCAGTACTTC.

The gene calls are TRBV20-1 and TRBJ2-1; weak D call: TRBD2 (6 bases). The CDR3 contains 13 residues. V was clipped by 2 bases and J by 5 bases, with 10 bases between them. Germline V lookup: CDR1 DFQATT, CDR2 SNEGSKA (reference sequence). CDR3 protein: CSARLAKNNEQFF. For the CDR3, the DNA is TGCAGTGCTAGACTAGCGAAAAACAATGAGCAGTTCTTC.

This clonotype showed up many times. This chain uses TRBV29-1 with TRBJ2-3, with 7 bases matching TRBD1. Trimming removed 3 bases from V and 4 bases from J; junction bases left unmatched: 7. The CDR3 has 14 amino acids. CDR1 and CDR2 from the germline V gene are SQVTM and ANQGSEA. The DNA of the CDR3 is TGCAGCGTTGAGGGCCCGGGACAGCCAGATACGCAGTATTTT. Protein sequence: CSVEGPGQPDTQYF.

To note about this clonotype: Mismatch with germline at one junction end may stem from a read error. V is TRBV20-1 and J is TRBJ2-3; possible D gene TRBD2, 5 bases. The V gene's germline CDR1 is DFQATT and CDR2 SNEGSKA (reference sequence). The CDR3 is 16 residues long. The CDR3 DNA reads TGCAGTGCCAGAGCCGAGAGGGTAACTGGCACAGATACGCAGTATTTT. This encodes CSARAERVTGTDTQYF.

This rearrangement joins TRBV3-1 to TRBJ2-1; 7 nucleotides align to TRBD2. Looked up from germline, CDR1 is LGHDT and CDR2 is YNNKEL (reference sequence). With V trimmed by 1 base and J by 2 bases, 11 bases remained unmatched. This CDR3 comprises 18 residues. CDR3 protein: CASSQVISVGGAYNEQFF. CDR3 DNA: TGTGCCAGCAGCCAAGTAATCTCGGTGGGAGGGGCCTACAATGAGCAGTTCTTC.

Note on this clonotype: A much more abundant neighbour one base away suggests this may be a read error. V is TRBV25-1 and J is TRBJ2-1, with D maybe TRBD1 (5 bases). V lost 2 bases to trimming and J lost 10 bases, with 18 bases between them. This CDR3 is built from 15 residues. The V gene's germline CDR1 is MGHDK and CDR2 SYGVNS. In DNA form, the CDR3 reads TGTGCCAGCAGTGAACCCCAAGGGGCCTGGAACGAGCAGTTCTTC. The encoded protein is CASSEPQGAWNEQFF.

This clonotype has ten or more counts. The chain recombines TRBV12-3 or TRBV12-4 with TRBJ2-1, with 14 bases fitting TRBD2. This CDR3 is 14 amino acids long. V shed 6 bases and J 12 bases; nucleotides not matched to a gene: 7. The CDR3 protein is CASSSGTSGRMQFF. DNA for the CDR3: TGTGCCAGCAGCAGTGGGACTAGCGGGAGAATGCAGTTCTTC.

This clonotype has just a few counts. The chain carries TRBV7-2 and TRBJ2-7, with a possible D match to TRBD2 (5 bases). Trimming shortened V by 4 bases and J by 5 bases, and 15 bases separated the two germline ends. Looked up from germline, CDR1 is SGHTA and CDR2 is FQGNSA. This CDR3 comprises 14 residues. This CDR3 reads CASSSLNGGDEQYF. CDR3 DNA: TGTGCCAGCAGCTCCCTGAACGGAGGAGACGAGCAGTACTTC.

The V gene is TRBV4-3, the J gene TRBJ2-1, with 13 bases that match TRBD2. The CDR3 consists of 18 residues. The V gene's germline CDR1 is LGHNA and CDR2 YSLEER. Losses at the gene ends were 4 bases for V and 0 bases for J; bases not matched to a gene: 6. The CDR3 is CASSLGTSGASSYNEQFF. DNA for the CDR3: TGCGCCAGCAGCCTCGGGACTAGCGGGGCTAGCTCCTACAATGAGCAGTTCTTC.

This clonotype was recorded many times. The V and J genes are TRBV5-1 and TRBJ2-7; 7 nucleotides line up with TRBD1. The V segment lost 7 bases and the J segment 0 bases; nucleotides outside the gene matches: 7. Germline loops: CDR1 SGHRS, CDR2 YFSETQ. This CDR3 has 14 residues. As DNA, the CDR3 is TGCGCCAGCTCTCAGGACAGGATCTCCTACGAGCAGTACTTC. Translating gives CASSQDRISYEQYF.

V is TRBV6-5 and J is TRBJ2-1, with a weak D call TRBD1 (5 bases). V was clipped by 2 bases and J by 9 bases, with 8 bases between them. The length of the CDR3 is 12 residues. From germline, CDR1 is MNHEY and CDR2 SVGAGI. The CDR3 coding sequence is TGTGCCAGCAGTTACAAGGGGTTTGAGCAGTTCTTC. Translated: CASSYKGFEQFF.

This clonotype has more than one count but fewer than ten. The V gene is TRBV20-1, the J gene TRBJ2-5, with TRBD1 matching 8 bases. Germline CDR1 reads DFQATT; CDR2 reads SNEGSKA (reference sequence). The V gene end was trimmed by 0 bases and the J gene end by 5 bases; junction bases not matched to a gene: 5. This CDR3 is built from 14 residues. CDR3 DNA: TGCAGTGCTAGAGACGGACAGGGAGCGGAGACCCAGTACTTC. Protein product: CSARDGQGAETQYF.

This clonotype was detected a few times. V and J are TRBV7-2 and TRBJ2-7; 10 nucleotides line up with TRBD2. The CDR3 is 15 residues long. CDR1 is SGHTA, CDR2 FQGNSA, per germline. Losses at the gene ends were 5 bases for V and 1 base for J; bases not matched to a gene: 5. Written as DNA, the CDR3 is TGTGCCAGCAGCGTCACTAGCGGGACGTCCTACGAGCAGTACTTC. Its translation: CASSVTSGTSYEQYF.

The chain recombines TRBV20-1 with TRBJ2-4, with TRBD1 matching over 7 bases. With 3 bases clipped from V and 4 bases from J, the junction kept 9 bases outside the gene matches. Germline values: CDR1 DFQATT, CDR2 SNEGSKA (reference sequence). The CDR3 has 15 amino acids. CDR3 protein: CSASTHLGQKNIQYF. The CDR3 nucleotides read TGCAGTGCTAGTACGCACCTGGGACAGAAAAACATTCAGTACTTC.

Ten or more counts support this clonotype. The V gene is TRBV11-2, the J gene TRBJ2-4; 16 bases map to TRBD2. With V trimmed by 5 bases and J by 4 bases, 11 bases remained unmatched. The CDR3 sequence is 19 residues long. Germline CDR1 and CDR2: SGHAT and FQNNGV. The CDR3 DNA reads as TGTGCCAGCAGCCCCCGGGGACTAGCGGGAGGGGGGGATAAAAACATTCAGTACTTC. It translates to CASSPRGLAGGGDKNIQYF.

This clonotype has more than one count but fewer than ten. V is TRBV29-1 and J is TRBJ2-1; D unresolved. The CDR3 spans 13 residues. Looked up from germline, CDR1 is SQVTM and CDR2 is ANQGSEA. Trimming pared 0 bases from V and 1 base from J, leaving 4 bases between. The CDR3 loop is CSVEDWSYNEQFF. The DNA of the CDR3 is TGCAGCGTTGAAGATTGGTCCTACAATGAGCAGTTCTTC.

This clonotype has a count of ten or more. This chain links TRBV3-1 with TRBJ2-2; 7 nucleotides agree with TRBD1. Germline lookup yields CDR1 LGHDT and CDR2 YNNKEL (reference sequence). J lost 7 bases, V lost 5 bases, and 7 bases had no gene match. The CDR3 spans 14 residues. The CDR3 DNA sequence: TGTGCCAGCAGCTTAGGACAGGCCAGCGGGGAGCTGTTTTTT. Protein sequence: CASSLGQASGELFF.

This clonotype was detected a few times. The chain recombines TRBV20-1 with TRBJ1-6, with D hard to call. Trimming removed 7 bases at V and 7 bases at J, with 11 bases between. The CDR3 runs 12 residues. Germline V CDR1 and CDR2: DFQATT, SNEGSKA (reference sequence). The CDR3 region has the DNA TGCAGTGGCGGCAGCGGCAATTCACCCCTCCACTTT. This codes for CSGGSGNSPLHF.

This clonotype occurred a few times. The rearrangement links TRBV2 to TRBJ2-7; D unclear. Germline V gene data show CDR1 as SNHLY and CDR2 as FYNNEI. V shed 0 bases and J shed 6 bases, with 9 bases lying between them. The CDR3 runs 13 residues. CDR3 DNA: TGTGCCAGCAGTGAAGCGCTCGTCTCCGAGCAGTACTTC. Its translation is CASSEALVSEQYF.